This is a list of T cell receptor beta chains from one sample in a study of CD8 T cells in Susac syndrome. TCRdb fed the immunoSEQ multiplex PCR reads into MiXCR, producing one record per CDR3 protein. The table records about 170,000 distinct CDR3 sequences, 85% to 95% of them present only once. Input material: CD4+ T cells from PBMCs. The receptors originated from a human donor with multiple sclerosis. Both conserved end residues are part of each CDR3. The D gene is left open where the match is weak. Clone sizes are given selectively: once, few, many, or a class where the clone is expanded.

DNA: TGTGCCAGCAGAAGGGGCATGAGCGGCGGGGCCAACGTCCTGACTTTC
CDR3: CASRRGMSGGANVLTF
D: -
size: -
J: TRBJ2-6
V: TRBV2

DNA: TGTGCCAGCAGCTCCATACGGACAGGGAGAAATGAAAAACTGTTTTTT
CDR3: CASSSIRTGRNEKLFF
D: TRBD1
size: -
J: TRBJ1-4
V: TRBV11-2

DNA: TGTGCCATCAGCTCCGATCGACAGGGCGTAACAGATACGCAGTATTTT
CDR3: CAISSDRQGVTDTQYF
D: TRBD1
size: -
J: TRBJ2-3
V: TRBV10-3

DNA: TGCGCCAGCAGTGAGGTTTTCCGGGCAGGACTTTCCTACGAGCAGTACTTC
CDR3: CASSEVFRAGLSYEQYF
D: -
size: -
J: TRBJ2-7
V: TRBV10-2

DNA: TGCAGTGCTAGAGATCTGGGACAGGGTCGGCAGACCCAGTACTTC
CDR3: CSARDLGQGRQTQYF
D: TRBD1
size: -
J: TRBJ2-5
V: TRBV20-1

DNA: TGTGCCAGCTCACCACCTCCAGAAGGGAACACTGAAGCTTTCTTT
CDR3: CASSPPPEGNTEAFF
D: -
size: -
J: TRBJ1-1
V: TRBV18

DNA: TGTGCTAGTGGTTTGGTACGGCCAGGGCTGTCTACGGCACCGAACACTGAAGCTTTCTTT
CDR3: CASGLVRPGLSTAPNTEAFF
D: -
size: -
J: TRBJ1-1
V: TRBV12-5

DNA: TGTGCCAGCAGCACCAAACTGGGAAGGTTGAACACTGAAGCTTTCTTT
CDR3: CASSTKLGRLNTEAFF
D: -
size: -
J: TRBJ1-1
V: TRBV6-1

DNA: TGTGCCAGCAGCTTATTCTTCGGGGAGCTGTTTTTT
CDR3: CASSLFFGELFF
D: -
size: -
J: TRBJ2-2
V: TRBV7-2

DNA: TGCAGTGCTTGGTCACTCATGGGGGGCAATCAGCCCCAGCATTTT
CDR3: CSAWSLMGGNQPQHF
D: -
size: once
J: TRBJ1-5
V: TRBV20-1

DNA: TGTGCCAGCTCACCACGGGCGGCGGCTGGCTACACCTTC
CDR3: CASSPRAAAGYTF
D: -
size: -
J: TRBJ1-2
V: TRBV18

DNA: TGTGCCAGCTCACCACCGAGAACCTCCCGGGTAGATGAGCAGTTCTTC
CDR3: CASSPPRTSRVDEQFF
D: -
size: -
J: TRBJ2-1
V: TRBV18

DNA: TGTGCCAGCAGTGAATTTCGGGGTAAAAACACCATATATTTT
CDR3: CASSEFRGKNTIYF
D: -
size: -
J: TRBJ1-3
V: TRBV25-1

DNA: TGTGCCAGCAGCCACGGCGTACGGGGGCGAGAGACCCAGTACTTC
CDR3: CASSHGVRGRETQYF
D: -
size: -
J: TRBJ2-5
V: TRBV3-1

DNA: TGTGCCAGCAGCTTACGGAACAGCGTTGAAGCTTTCTTT
CDR3: CASSLRNSVEAFF
D: -
size: once
J: TRBJ1-1
V: TRBV7-2

DNA: TGTGCCAGCAGCGACAGGTTCATGGGCACAGATACGCAGTATTTT
CDR3: CASSDRFMGTDTQYF
D: -
size: -
J: TRBJ2-3
V: TRBV6-2/TRBV6-3

DNA: TGTGCCAGCAGTCCCTTGGTTAGCTACGAGCAGTACTTC
CDR3: CASSPLVSYEQYF
D: -
size: -
J: TRBJ2-7
V: TRBV2

DNA: TGTGCCAGCAGTAACCCACAGGGGGCTAATGAGCAGTTCTTC
CDR3: CASSNPQGANEQFF
D: TRBD1
size: -
J: TRBJ2-1
V: TRBV12-3/TRBV12-4

DNA: TGCAGTGCAAGAAGTGGGGGGAATGAGCAGTTCTTC
CDR3: CSARSGGNEQFF
D: -
size: -
J: TRBJ2-1
V: TRBV20-1

DNA: TGTGCCAGCAGCTTGGAGACTAGCGGGACCACAGATACGCAGTATTTT
CDR3: CASSLETSGTTDTQYF
D: TRBD2
size: -
J: TRBJ2-3
V: TRBV11-1

DNA: TGTGCCAGCGCGGCGCGGCTGGAGCAGCCCCAGCATTTT
CDR3: CASAARLEQPQHF
D: -
size: -
J: TRBJ1-5
V: TRBV6-6

DNA: TGTGCCAGCAACTCGGACAGGGGAGAGACCCAGTACTTC
CDR3: CASNSDRGETQYF
D: TRBD1
size: -
J: TRBJ2-5
V: TRBV5-8

DNA: TGTGCCAGCAGTTTAAGACGGGTCAACTACGAGCAGTACTTC
CDR3: CASSLRRVNYEQYF
D: -
size: -
J: TRBJ2-7
V: TRBV12-3/TRBV12-4

DNA: TGCAGTGCTAAGCGGGACAGGGGTGACTATGGCTACACCTTC
CDR3: CSAKRDRGDYGYTF
D: TRBD1
size: -
J: TRBJ1-2
V: TRBV20-1

DNA: TGTGCCAGCCGGTTTAAGACAGGGGTTGTAGAGACCCAGTACTTC
CDR3: CASRFKTGVVETQYF
D: TRBD1
size: once
J: TRBJ2-5
V: TRBV12-3/TRBV12-4

DNA: TGTGCCACCAGTGATTTGCCCCCGACTAGCGGGACCAGAAACAATGAGCAGTTCTTC
CDR3: CATSDLPPTSGTRNNEQFF
D: TRBD2
size: -
J: TRBJ2-1
V: TRBV24-1

DNA: TGTGCCAGCAGCTACCCGGGACAGGCATACGAGCAGTACTTC
CDR3: CASSYPGQAYEQYF
D: TRBD1
size: -
J: TRBJ2-7
V: TRBV11-1

DNA: TGTGCCAGCAGCCCGCAGGGACAGTCCAATGAGCAGTTCTTC
CDR3: CASSPQGQSNEQFF
D: TRBD1
size: once
J: TRBJ2-1
V: TRBV7-3

DNA: TGTGCCAGCAGTCCAGGGACAGGGAGAGGCCCTGGGGCCAACGTCCTGACTTTC
CDR3: CASSPGTGRGPGANVLTF
D: TRBD1
size: -
J: TRBJ2-6
V: TRBV6-1

DNA: TGTGCCAGCAGTGAAGCGAGACAGGGTGACACTGAAGCTTTCTTT
CDR3: CASSEARQGDTEAFF
D: TRBD1
size: -
J: TRBJ1-1
V: TRBV2

DNA: TGTGCCAGCTCACCAGGTTTGGGGGAGTCCTACGAGCAGTACTTC
CDR3: CASSPGLGESYEQYF
D: -
size: -
J: TRBJ2-7
V: TRBV18